The 27 T cell receptor beta chains given below trace back to one sample, sequenced in a study of blood T cell repertoires in COVID-19. TCRdb's table, derived via immunoSEQ multiplex PCR, lists solely in-frame clones and lacks some. This table has around 70,000 clones, roughly nine tenths appearing once. Sample: peripheral blood. Every receptor here comes from a human donor in a cohort sampled during active COVID-19.

The chain couples TRBV28 to TRBJ2-7; the D gene is possibly TRBD1 (6 bases). Trimming removed 5 bases at V and 2 bases at J, with 13 bases between. Germline V CDR1 and CDR2: MDHEN, SYDVKM. The CDR3 runs to 14 residues. CDR3 loop: CASSLQGSTYEQYF. Written as DNA, the CDR3 is TGTGCCAGCAGTCTCCAGGGGTCCACCTACGAGCAGTACTTC.

The chain carries TRBV11-2 and TRBJ2-7; 8 nucleotides match TRBD1. This CDR3 is 15 amino acids long. CDR1 and CDR2 (germline): SGHAT, FQNNGV. J gave up 0 bases and V 5 bases, and 6 bases lay outside the gene matches. CDR3 protein: CASSRTGQPSYEQYF. CDR3 in DNA: TGTGCCAGCAGCCGGACAGGGCAGCCCTCCTACGAGCAGTACTTC.

This clone has a single count. V is TRBV5-5 and J is TRBJ2-3; 12 bases align to TRBD2. V lost 4 bases to trimming and J lost 2 bases; unmatched junction nucleotides: 5. The length of the CDR3 is 16 residues. Germline V gene data show CDR1 as SGHKS and CDR2 as YYEKEE (reference sequence). The CDR3 DNA is TGTGCCAGCAGCCCCCGACTAGCGGGAGACACAGATACGCAGTATTTT. This codes for CASSPRLAGDTDTQYF.

This chain uses TRBV5-8 with TRBJ2-1; D is possibly TRBD1 (7 bases). The germline gives CDR1 SGHTS, CDR2 YDEGEE. CDR3 length equals 16 residues. V lost 4 bases to trimming and J lost 6 bases, with 20 bases between them. In DNA form, the CDR3 reads TGTGCCAGCAGCCGAAGCGTGACTAGACAGGGCAATGAGCAGTTCTTC. This gives the protein CASSRSVTRQGNEQFF.

This sequence joins TRBV18 and TRBJ1-5; D uncertain. The CDR3 length is 16 residues. Germline V gives CDR1 KGHSH, CDR2 LQKENI. The V end lost 2 bases, the J end lost 2 bases, and 13 bases lay between the germline ends. This CDR3 is CASSPTEGHGNQPQHF. CDR3 coding DNA: TGTGCCAGCTCACCAACGGAGGGTCATGGCAATCAGCCCCAGCATTTT.

The rearrangement joins TRBV18 to TRBJ2-7, with a weak D call TRBD1 (6 bases). The CDR3 spans 13 residues. Looked up from germline, CDR1 is KGHSH and CDR2 is LQKENI. Trimming pared 6 bases from V and 5 bases from J, leaving 14 bases between. This CDR3 is CASSSYRDDEQYF. In DNA, the CDR3 is TGTGCCAGCTCCTCATACAGGGACGACGAGCAGTACTTC.

J is TRBJ2-3 and V is TRBV6-8, with TRBD1 matching 8 bases. The V gene end was trimmed by 0 bases and the J gene end by 1 base; junction bases not matched to a gene: 12. Germline values: CDR1 MNHGY, CDR2 SAAAGT. The CDR3 is made up of 19 amino acids. In DNA, the CDR3 is TGTGCCAGCAGTTACTCGGGGCGTCAGGGGGCGGTGGGCACAGATACGCAGTATTTT. It yields the protein CASSYSGRQGAVGTDTQYF.

The CDR3 nucleotides are TGTGCCAGCACCGATGGGACAGGGGCTCGACAGCCCCAGCATTTT. It translates to CASTDGTGARQPQHF. This rearrangement joins TRBV28 to TRBJ1-5; 10 positions match TRBD1. V lost 7 bases and J lost 7; bases outside the gene matches: 10. This CDR3 comprises 15 residues. Germline assignment: CDR1 MDHEN and CDR2 SYDVKM.

This clone was found a few times. The chain recombines TRBV25-1 with TRBJ1-3; 8 nucleotides align to TRBD1. The CDR3 extends over 15 amino acids. The J segment lost 3 bases and the V segment lost 1 base, leaving 2 bases of the junction unmatched. The germline V gene encodes CDR1 MGHDK and CDR2 SYGVNS. The CDR3 sequence: CASSEFTGGGNTIYF. The CDR3 DNA reads TGTGCCAGCAGTGAATTTACAGGGGGTGGAAACACCATATATTTT.

The J gene is TRBJ2-3, the V gene TRBV28; no clear D. The germline V gene has CDR1 MDHEN and CDR2 SYDVKM. The CDR3 extends over 14 amino acids. V was cut by 5 bases and J by 3 bases, with 12 bases left in between. The CDR3 DNA reads TGTGCCAGCAGTCAATCTACCGGGACAGATACGCAGTATTTT. It specifies CASSQSTGTDTQYF.

The chain employs TRBV4-3 and TRBJ1-1, with TRBD1 as a possible D gene (5 bases). Trimming took off 0 bases at V and 11 bases at J, with 19 bases between the two ends. This CDR3 is 15 amino acids long. Germline CDR1 and CDR2: LGHNA and YSLEER. CDR3 in DNA: TGCGCCAGCAGCCAAGATGTAGGTGGGGCGGGAACGGCTTTCTTT. Translating it yields CASSQDVGGAGTAFF.

Only a few counts were recorded for this clone. The CDR3 protein is CAITPGAGGSYNEQFF. In nucleotides, the CDR3 is TGTGCCATCACCCCTGGAGCGGGAGGCTCCTACAATGAGCAGTTCTTC. The chain links TRBV10-3 to TRBJ2-1; 9 bases are a match to TRBD2. V was pared by 7 bases and J by 0 bases, with 7 bases of the junction left unmatched. Germline V gives CDR1 ENHRY, CDR2 SYGVKD. CDR3 length: 16 amino acids.

CDR3 in amino acids: CASRDSGAYEQYF. The CDR3 nucleotides read TGTGCCAGCAGGGACAGCGGGGCCTACGAGCAGTACTTC. V is TRBV6-6 and J is TRBJ2-7, with D perhaps TRBD2 (7 bases). Deletions cut 6 bases from V and 2 bases from J, with 11 bases between. There are 13 residues in the CDR3. Germline V gene lookup returns CDR1 MNHNY and CDR2 SVGAGI (reference sequence).

The V call is TRBV6-5, the J call TRBJ2-4; the match to TRBD1 covers 7 bases. The V segment lost 2 bases and the J segment 7 bases; nucleotides outside the gene matches: 5. The CDR3 runs 14 residues. Germline assignment: CDR1 MNHEY and CDR2 SVGAGI. The CDR3 protein is CASSYGGRGNIQYF. CDR3 bases: TGTGCCAGCAGTTACGGGGGCAGGGGGAACATTCAGTACTTC.

The V call is TRBV19, the J call TRBJ1-2; the match to TRBD1 covers 7 bases. The ends lost 9 bases at V and 5 bases at J; junction bases unmatched: 15. The CDR3 has 15 residues. Germline V gene lookup returns CDR1 LNHDA and CDR2 SQIVND (reference sequence). The CDR3 region is CASADPGQNAYGYTF. The CDR3 DNA is TGTGCCAGCGCGGATCCGGGACAGAACGCTTATGGCTACACCTTC.

The chain combines TRBV4-3 with TRBJ2-1, with 9 bases lining up with TRBD2. In germline, CDR1 is LGHNA, CDR2 YSLEER. V was clipped by 2 bases and J by 3 bases; unmatched bases: 2. This CDR3 spans 15 amino acids. The CDR3 sequence is CASSQNSGGYNEQFF. The CDR3 DNA reads as TGCGCCAGCAGCCAAAATAGCGGGGGCTACAATGAGCAGTTCTTC.

The gene calls are TRBV5-6 and TRBJ1-2; D call uncertain. CDR1 and CDR2 from the germline V gene are SGHDT and YYEEEE. CDR3 length: 13 amino acids. Trimming stripped 0 bases from V and 8 bases from J, with 11 bases between. The CDR3 DNA reads TGTGCCAGCAGCTTGGCTCCCAGTCTGGGCTACACCTTC. Protein product: CASSLAPSLGYTF.

The chain links TRBV3-1 (or the pseudogene TRBV3-2) to TRBJ2-7; 10 bases align to TRBD2. Germline trimming cut 0 bases from V and 3 bases from J; bases unmatched to any gene: 2. The CDR3 is 15 residues long. Germline V gene sequence: CDR1 LGHDT, CDR2 YNNKEL (reference sequence). The CDR3 bases are TGTGCCAGCAGCCAAGATGCTAGCGGGAGCTACGAGCAGTACTTC. Protein product: CASSQDASGSYEQYF.

J is TRBJ2-7 and V is TRBV10-3, with TRBD2 matching over 11 bases. CDR1 and CDR2 (germline): ENHRY, SYGVKD. V dropped 4 bases and J dropped 5; count of bases not matched to a gene: 4. The CDR3 is 14 residues long. CDR3 residues: CAISAGTSGDEQYF. CDR3 DNA: TGTGCCATCAGTGCCGGGACTAGCGGAGACGAGCAGTACTTC.

The rearrangement joins TRBV4-1 to TRBJ1-1; a possible D gene is TRBD1 (5 bases). Trimming took 1 base from V and 3 from J, leaving 12 bases between them. CDR3 size: 15 residues. Looked up from germline, CDR1 is MGHRA and CDR2 is YSYEKL. The CDR3 spells CASSQVVRTYTEAFF. CDR3 DNA sequence: TGCGCCAGCAGCCAAGTGGTCAGGACATACACTGAAGCTTTCTTT.

The DNA of the CDR3 is TGTGCCAGCAGCGAAAACGATAGCGGATACAATGAGCAGTTCTTC. Translating it yields CASSENDSGYNEQFF. The rearrangement joins TRBV6-2 or TRBV6-3 to TRBJ2-1, with D tentatively TRBD2 (6 bases). Per germline, CDR1 MNHEY and CDR2 SVGEGT. CDR3 length: 15 amino acids. V lost 6 bases, J lost 4 bases, and 16 bases lay in between.

The rearrangement uses TRBV6-2 or TRBV6-3 and TRBJ2-2; 7 nucleotides agree with TRBD2. Germline V CDR1 and CDR2: MNHEY, SVGEGT. The CDR3 is 13 amino acids. Germline trimming cut 3 bases from V and 6 bases from J; bases unmatched to any gene: 1. In nucleotides, the CDR3 is TGTGCCAGCAGTTATGGGGGGGCCGGGGAGCTGTTTTTT. It specifies CASSYGGAGELFF.

The chain combines TRBV12-3 or TRBV12-4 with TRBJ2-1; weak D call: TRBD2 (5 bases). The CDR3 has 12 amino acids. Trimming removed 2 bases from V and 6 bases from J, with 5 bases in between. The CDR3, as DNA: TGTGCCAGCAGTTTACTAGCCAATGAGCAGTTCTTC. Amino acid sequence: CASSLLANEQFF.

This chain connects TRBV7-3 to TRBJ2-7, with D possibly matching TRBD1 (6 bases). Germline lookup yields CDR1 SGHTA and CDR2 FQGTGA. The CDR3 is 15 amino acids. Trimming stripped 2 bases from V and 0 bases from J, with 11 bases between. Here the CDR3 reads CASSLGTPSSYEQYF. The CDR3 DNA follows: TGTGCCAGCAGCTTAGGGACACCGAGCTCCTACGAGCAGTACTTC.

The CDR3 spells CASSPTLAGTYEQYF. CDR3 sequence (DNA): TGTGCCAGCAGCCCTACATTAGCGGGAACCTACGAGCAGTACTTC. The gene calls are TRBV7-2 and TRBJ2-7; 8 bases align to TRBD2. This CDR3 has 15 residues. Per germline, CDR1 SGHTA and CDR2 FQGNSA. The V segment lost 5 bases and the J segment 2 bases; nucleotides outside the gene matches: 8.

This chain links TRBV7-2 with TRBJ2-7; possibly TRBD2 for D (5 bases). Trimming removed 5 bases at V and 6 bases at J, with 14 bases between. The germline CDR1 and CDR2 sequences are SGHTA and FQGNSA. This CDR3 region has 13 residues. CDR3 bases: TGTGCCAGCAGCCCTCGCGGACTGGTCGAGCAGTACTTC. It encodes CASSPRGLVEQYF.

The chain is built from TRBV5-1 and TRBJ2-1; no definite D call. The CDR3 length is 15 residues. Trimming pared 0 bases from V and 0 bases from J, leaving 7 bases between. Per germline, CDR1 SGHRS and CDR2 YFSETQ. CDR3 amino acids: CASSLAQNSYNEQFF. The CDR3 DNA follows: TGCGCCAGCAGCTTGGCACAAAACTCCTACAATGAGCAGTTCTTC.